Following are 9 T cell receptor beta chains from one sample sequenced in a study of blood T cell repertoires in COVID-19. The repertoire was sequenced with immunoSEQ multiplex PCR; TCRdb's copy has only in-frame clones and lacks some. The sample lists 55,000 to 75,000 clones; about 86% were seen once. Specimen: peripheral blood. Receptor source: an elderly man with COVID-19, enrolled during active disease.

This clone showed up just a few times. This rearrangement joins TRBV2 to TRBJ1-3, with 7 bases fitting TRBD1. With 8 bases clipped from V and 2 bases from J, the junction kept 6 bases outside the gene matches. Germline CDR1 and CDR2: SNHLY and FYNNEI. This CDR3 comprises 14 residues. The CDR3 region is CASRPQGPGNTIYF. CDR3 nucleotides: TGTGCCAGCCGCCCACAGGGGCCTGGAAACACCATATATTTT. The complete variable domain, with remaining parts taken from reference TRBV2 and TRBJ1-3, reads EPEVTQTPSHQVTQMGQEVILRCVPISNHLYFYWYRQILGQKVEFLVSFYNNEISEKSEIFDDQFSVERPDGSNFTLKIRSTKLEDSAMYFCASRPQGPGNTIYFGEGSWLTVV.

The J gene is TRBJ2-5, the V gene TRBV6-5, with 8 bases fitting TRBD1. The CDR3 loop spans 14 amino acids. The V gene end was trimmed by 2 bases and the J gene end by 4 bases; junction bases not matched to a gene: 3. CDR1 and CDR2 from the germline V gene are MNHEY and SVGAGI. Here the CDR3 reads CASSYKTGAETQYF. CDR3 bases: TGTGCCAGCAGTTACAAGACAGGGGCAGAGACCCAGTACTTC.

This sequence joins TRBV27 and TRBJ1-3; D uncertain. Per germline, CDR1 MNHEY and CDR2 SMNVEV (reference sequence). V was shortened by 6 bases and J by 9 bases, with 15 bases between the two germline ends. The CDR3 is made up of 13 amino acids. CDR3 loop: CASSPNQVGTIYF. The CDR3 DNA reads TGTGCCAGCAGCCCTAACCAGGTGGGCACCATATATTTT.

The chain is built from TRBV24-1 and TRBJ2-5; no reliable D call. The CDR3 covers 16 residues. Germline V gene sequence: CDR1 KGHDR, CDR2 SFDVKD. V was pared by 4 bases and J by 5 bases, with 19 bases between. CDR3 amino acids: CATSEFERYLQETQYF. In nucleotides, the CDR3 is TGTGCCACCAGTGAATTTGAGCGATACCTGCAGGAGACCCAGTACTTC.

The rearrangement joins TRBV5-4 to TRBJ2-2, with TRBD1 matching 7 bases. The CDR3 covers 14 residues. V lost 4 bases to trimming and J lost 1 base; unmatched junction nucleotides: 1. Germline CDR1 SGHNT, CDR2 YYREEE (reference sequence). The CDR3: CASSRDRNTGELFF. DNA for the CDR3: TGTGCCAGCAGCCGGGACAGGAACACCGGGGAGCTGTTTTTT.

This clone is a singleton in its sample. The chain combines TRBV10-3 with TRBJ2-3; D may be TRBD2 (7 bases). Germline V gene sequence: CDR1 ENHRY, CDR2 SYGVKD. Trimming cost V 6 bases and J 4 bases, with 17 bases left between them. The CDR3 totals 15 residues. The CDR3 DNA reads TGTGCCATCAGCCCTCGGGGGGCGAGTTCAGATACGCAGTATTTT. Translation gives CAISPRGASSDTQYF.

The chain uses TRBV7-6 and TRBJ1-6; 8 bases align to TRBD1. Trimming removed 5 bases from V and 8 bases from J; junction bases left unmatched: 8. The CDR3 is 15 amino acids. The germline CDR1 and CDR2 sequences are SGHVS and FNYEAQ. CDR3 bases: TGTGCCAGCAGCGCGCAGGGACAGGAGCATTCACCCCTCCACTTT. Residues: CASSAQGQEHSPLHF.

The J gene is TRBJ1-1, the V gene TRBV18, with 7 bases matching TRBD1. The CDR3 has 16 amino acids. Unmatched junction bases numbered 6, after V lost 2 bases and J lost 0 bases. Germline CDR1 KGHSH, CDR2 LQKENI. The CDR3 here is CASSPSTGRLNTEAFF. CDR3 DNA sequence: TGTGCCAGCTCACCATCGACAGGGAGACTGAACACTGAAGCTTTCTTT.

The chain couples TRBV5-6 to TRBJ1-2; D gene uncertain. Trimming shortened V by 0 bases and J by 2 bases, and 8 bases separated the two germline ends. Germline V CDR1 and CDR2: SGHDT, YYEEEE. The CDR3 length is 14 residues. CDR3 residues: CASSLGVGNYGYTF. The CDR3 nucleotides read TGTGCCAGCAGCTTGGGTGTGGGCAACTATGGCTACACCTTC.